These 30 T cell receptor beta chains were all obtained from the same sample, sequenced in a study of blood T cell repertoires in COVID-19. The repertoire was sequenced with immunoSEQ multiplex PCR; TCRdb's copy has only in-frame clones and lacks some. The sample has about 85,000 clones, 70% to 90% seen once. Source material: peripheral blood. These receptors came from a man between 60 and 75 years old with acute or convalescent COVID-19.

The CDR3, as DNA: TGTGCCAGCAGCTTAGGAGCGGGGGGGGATACGCAGTATTTT. Protein product: CASSLGAGGDTQYF. This sequence joins TRBV7-6 and TRBJ2-3; TRBD2 matches 10 bases. V lost 1 base, J lost 6 bases, and 1 base stayed unmatched. This CDR3 contains 14 residues. The germline V gene has CDR1 SGHVS and CDR2 FNYEAQ. Filled out from reference TRBV7-6 and TRBJ2-3, the complete variable domain reads GAGVSQSPRYKVTKRGQDVALRCDPISGHVSLYWYRQALGQGPEFLTYFNYEAQQDKSGLPNDRFSAERPEGSISTLTIQRTEQRDSAMYRCASSLGAGGDTQYFGPGTRLTVL.

This sequence joins TRBV4-2 and TRBJ1-3; D might be TRBD1 (6 bases). CDR3 length: 16 amino acids. Germline V gene lookup returns CDR1 LGHNA and CDR2 YNFKEQ. V lost 1 base and J lost 4, with 14 bases in between. CDR3 sequence: CASSQVNRETGNTIYF. In DNA form, the CDR3 reads TGTGCCAGCAGCCAAGTGAACAGGGAAACCGGAAACACCATATATTTT.

The chain uses TRBV15 and TRBJ1-5; TRBD1 is a possible D gene (5 bases). Per the germline V gene, CDR1 is LNHNV and CDR2 is YYDKDF (reference sequence). With 0 bases removed from V and 7 bases from J, the gap between germline ends came to 7 bases. This CDR3 comprises 13 residues. The CDR3 region is CATSRDTGQPQHF. The CDR3, as DNA: TGTGCCACCAGCAGAGATACAGGACAGCCCCAGCATTTT.

The gene calls are TRBV15 and TRBJ1-1; TRBD1 is a possible D gene (6 bases). Germline CDR1 LNHNV, CDR2 YYDKDF (reference sequence). V was cut by 1 base and J by 2 bases, with 11 bases left in between. This CDR3 spans 15 amino acids. CDR3 amino acids: CATSRGGHRNTEAFF. CDR3 nucleotide sequence: TGTGCCACCAGCAGAGGGGGACACCGTAACACTGAAGCTTTCTTT.

The chain has TRBV9 and TRBJ2-6; TRBD2 matches at 7 bases. Germline loops: CDR1 SGDLS, CDR2 YYNGEE. V dropped 3 bases and J dropped 1; count of bases not matched to a gene: 16. The length of the CDR3 is 20 residues. The CDR3 coding sequence is TGTGCCAGCAGCGCGCCCCCCCTCACAGCGGGGTTGTCTGGGGCCAACGTCCTGACTTTC. The encoded protein is CASSAPPLTAGLSGANVLTF.

The chain couples TRBV12-3 or TRBV12-4 to TRBJ1-4; D ambiguous. This CDR3 has 12 amino acids. V was clipped by 3 bases and J by 8 bases, with 7 bases between them. The CDR3 loop is CASSFIREKLFF. The CDR3, as DNA: TGTGCCAGCAGTTTTATCCGGGAAAAACTGTTTTTT.

The V call is TRBV11-2, the J call TRBJ2-2; weak D call: TRBD2 (6 bases). V gave up 3 bases and J gave up 3 bases, with 11 bases separating them. Germline V gives CDR1 SGHAT, CDR2 FQNNGV. The CDR3 length is 15 residues. CDR3 DNA sequence: TGTGCCAGCAGCTTCGGGGGAGCTCACACCGGGGAGCTGTTTTTT. It yields the protein CASSFGGAHTGELFF.

V and J are TRBV2 and TRBJ2-2; 7 bases fit TRBD1. CDR1 and CDR2 from the germline V gene are SNHLY and FYNNEI. The CDR3 sequence is 14 residues long. With V trimmed by 6 bases and J by 5 bases, 6 bases remained unmatched. The CDR3 here is CASRQGLQTGELFF. The DNA of the CDR3 is TGTGCCAGCAGACAGGGGCTACAGACCGGGGAGCTGTTTTTT.

This clone was detected a few times. CDR3 sequence: CASSNTGTGNYGYTF. CDR3 nucleotides: TGTGCCAGTAGTAATACCGGGACAGGGAACTATGGCTACACCTTC. The gene calls are TRBV19 and TRBJ1-2; 9 nucleotides match TRBD1. Trimming cost V 4 bases and J 2 bases; bases outside gene matches: 5. The CDR3 has 15 residues. Germline lookup yields CDR1 LNHDA and CDR2 SQIVND (reference sequence).

This chain joins TRBV4-1 and TRBJ1-1, with D maybe TRBD1 (5 bases). Germline V CDR1 and CDR2: MGHRA, YSYEKL. The CDR3 contains 12 residues. With 3 bases removed from V and 7 bases from J, the gap between germline ends came to 9 bases. Here the CDR3 DNA reads TGCGCCAGCAGCCACACAGGTTTTGAAGCTTTCTTT. It codes for CASSHTGFEAFF.

The V call is TRBV7-2, the J call TRBJ2-2; perhaps TRBD1 as D (5 bases). Trimming took off 4 bases at V and 4 bases at J, with 25 bases between the two ends. This CDR3 comprises 19 residues. Germline CDR1 reads SGHTA; CDR2 reads FQGNSA. CDR3 nucleotides: TGTGCCAGCAGCTCGCCAAGGGGTTCTAGACGGCCGGGCACCGGGGAGCTGTTTTTT. Amino acid sequence: CASSSPRGSRRPGTGELFF.

The rearrangement uses TRBV30 and TRBJ1-2; 11 bases are shared with TRBD1. The CDR3 is made up of 17 amino acids. With 0 bases clipped from V and 7 bases from J, the junction kept 13 bases outside the gene matches. Germline CDR1 and CDR2: GTSNPN and SVGIG (reference sequence). CDR3 DNA sequence: TGTGCCTGGAGTGTGTGGCGGACAGGGGGCGCGCAGGTTGGCTACACCTTC. Translated, it gives CAWSVWRTGGAQVGYTF.

The chain links TRBV5-4 to TRBJ2-5, with 7 positions matching TRBD2. CDR1 is SGHNT and CDR2 is YYREEE in the germline V gene (reference sequence). Trimming removed 3 bases from V and 3 bases from J; junction bases left unmatched: 8. This CDR3 is built from 15 residues. The CDR3 DNA reads as TGTGCCAGCAGCTCGGGGGGAGGGCTCGAAGAGACCCAGTACTTC. This gives the protein CASSSGGGLEETQYF.

The table lists this clone with a count of one. The chain carries TRBV3-1 (or the pseudogene TRBV3-2) and TRBJ1-2, with D hard to call. V lost 0 bases and J 5 bases, leaving 4 bases between the germline ends. This CDR3 comprises 12 residues. The germline V gene encodes CDR1 LGHDT and CDR2 YNNKEL (reference sequence). DNA for the CDR3: TGTGCCAGCAGCCAAGAGTCGTATGGCTACACCTTC. Protein product: CASSQESYGYTF.

The V call is TRBV7-2, the J call TRBJ2-6, with 7 bases identical to TRBD1. This CDR3 contains 13 residues. J lost 11 bases, V lost 7 bases, and 8 bases had no gene match. Germline assignment: CDR1 SGHTA and CDR2 FQGNSA. The CDR3 spells CASTPGQSYVLTF. CDR3 coding DNA: TGTGCCAGCACCCCGGGACAGTCATACGTCCTGACTTTC.

The rearrangement links TRBV27 to TRBJ2-5, with 9 bases lining up with TRBD2. After removal of 7 bases from V and 2 bases from J, the junction contained 8 bases not matched to a gene. The germline V gene encodes CDR1 MNHEY and CDR2 SMNVEV (reference sequence). This CDR3 region has 15 residues. CDR3 in amino acids: CASKKSGGRQETQYF. The CDR3 DNA sequence: TGTGCCAGCAAGAAAAGCGGGGGGAGGCAAGAGACCCAGTACTTC.

This clone appeared a single time. The V gene is TRBV11-2, the J gene TRBJ1-2; D not resolved. Germline V gene lookup returns CDR1 SGHAT and CDR2 FQNNGV. Trimming removed 5 bases from V and 1 base from J, with 11 bases in between. This CDR3 has 14 residues. This CDR3 reads CASSQESINYGYTF. CDR3 coding DNA: TGTGCCAGCAGCCAGGAATCGATTAACTATGGCTACACCTTC.

The V call is TRBV7-2, the J call TRBJ1-5; weak D call: TRBD1 (5 bases). This CDR3 is 15 amino acids long. V dropped 5 bases and J dropped 6 bases, with 17 bases sitting between them. CDR1 is SGHTA, CDR2 FQGNSA, per germline. The CDR3 sequence is CASSPDGAVGQPQHF. Here the CDR3 DNA reads TGTGCCAGCAGCCCAGATGGGGCAGTGGGTCAGCCCCAGCATTTT.

The rearrangement joins TRBV19 to TRBJ2-7; 7 bases line up with TRBD1. The CDR3 is made up of 13 amino acids. V lost 5 bases, J lost 7 bases, and 8 bases stayed unmatched. CDR1 LNHDA and CDR2 SQIVND come from the germline V gene (reference sequence). CDR3 in DNA: TGTGCCAGTAGTCGACAGGGATTTGCGGAGCAGTACTTC. Translating it yields CASSRQGFAEQYF.

The chain is built from TRBV2 and TRBJ1-4, with 8 positions matching TRBD1. Germline lookup yields CDR1 SNHLY and CDR2 FYNNEI. Unmatched junction bases numbered 13, after V lost 3 bases and J lost 10 bases. This CDR3 region has 16 residues. DNA of the CDR3: TGTGCCAGCAGTGATTGGACAGGGCTAACCTCCGGAAAACTGTTTTTT. Its protein is CASSDWTGLTSGKLFF.

The rearrangement joins TRBV12-5 to TRBJ2-3; 11 bases align to TRBD2. The V gene end was trimmed by 0 bases and the J gene end by 4 bases; junction bases not matched to a gene: 9. The CDR3 extends over 18 amino acids. The germline V gene has CDR1 LGHNT and CDR2 FRNRAP. As DNA, the CDR3 is TGTGCTAGTGGTTTGGTACGGGATACTAGCGGGGGTGCAGATACGCAGTATTTT. As protein: CASGLVRDTSGGADTQYF.

This clone was seen more than once but under ten times. The rearrangement uses TRBV2 and TRBJ1-1, with 9 bases matching TRBD1. Trimming cost V 7 bases and J 6 bases; bases outside gene matches: 9. Looked up from germline, CDR1 is SNHLY and CDR2 is FYNNEI. The CDR3 has 14 amino acids. The CDR3 nucleotides are TGTGCCAGCACCGGAACAGGGGGCTTGCCTGAAGCTTTCTTT. This translates into CASTGTGGLPEAFF.

The V call is TRBV7-9, the J call TRBJ1-1; maybe TRBD1 (6 bases). CDR1 SEHNR and CDR2 FQNEAQ come from the germline V gene (reference sequence). The V and J ends lost 3 bases and 1 base respectively, with 9 bases between them. The CDR3 length is 14 residues. The CDR3 protein is CASSLDSKNTEAFF. The CDR3 region has the DNA TGTGCCAGCAGCTTGGACAGCAAGAACACTGAAGCTTTCTTT.

The chain recombines TRBV7-2 with TRBJ1-6; D not resolved. CDR3 length: 19 residues. Germline assignment: CDR1 SGHTA and CDR2 FQGNSA. V dropped 1 base and J dropped 7 bases, with 23 bases sitting between them. The CDR3 sequence: CASSLDGSGWDWGNSPLHF. The CDR3 DNA sequence: TGTGCCAGCAGCTTAGATGGCTCGGGGTGGGATTGGGGAAATTCACCCCTCCACTTT.

The gene calls are TRBV21-1 and TRBJ2-7; the tabulated D call, TRBD2, remains unverified against the DNA. TRBV21-1 corresponds to a pseudogene. The CDR3 runs 15 residues. The CDR3 DNA sequence: TGTGCCAGCAGCGCCTGCGGAGGGACTATGAACGAGCAGTACTTC. Its protein is CASSACGGTMNEQYF.

V and J are TRBV3-1 (or the pseudogene TRBV3-2) and TRBJ2-1; 10 bases map to TRBD2. The V gene end was trimmed by 4 bases and the J gene end by 7 bases; junction bases not matched to a gene: 7. Germline V CDR1 and CDR2: LGHDT, YNNKEL (reference sequence). This CDR3 spans 15 amino acids. The CDR3 spells CASSRGSGGKNEQFF. CDR3 in DNA: TGTGCCAGCAGCCGTGGTAGCGGGGGGAAGAATGAGCAGTTCTTC.

CDR3 loop: CASSLRTRNEQFF. As DNA, the CDR3 is TGTGCCAGCAGTCTTCGCACTCGAAATGAGCAGTTCTTC. The chain recombines TRBV2 with TRBJ2-1; D gene ambiguous. This CDR3 comprises 13 residues. Germline CDR1 and CDR2: SNHLY and FYNNEI. Trimming cost V 5 bases and J 7 bases, with 12 bases left between them.

The table lists this clone with a few counts. This chain uses TRBV19 with TRBJ1-1; the D gene is possibly TRBD1 (6 bases). Germline V gene data show CDR1 as LNHDA and CDR2 as SQIVND (reference sequence). With 3 bases removed from V and 5 bases from J, the gap between germline ends came to 16 bases. The CDR3 length is 15 residues. The CDR3 nucleotides read TGTGCCAGTAGTATTGGTGCACAGGGTGGTACTGAAGCTTTCTTT. Residues: CASSIGAQGGTEAFF.

The V gene is TRBV5-4, the J gene TRBJ1-1, with D unclear. The length of the CDR3 is 13 residues. The germline V and J ends were trimmed by 0 bases and 5 bases, with 8 bases remaining between them. Germline-derived CDR1 and CDR2 are SGHNT and YYREEE (reference sequence). The DNA of the CDR3 is TGTGCCAGCAGCTTGGACTCGGGGACTGAAGCTTTCTTT. As protein: CASSLDSGTEAFF.

The chain links TRBV19 to TRBJ1-1, with TRBD1 as a possible D gene (5 bases). Germline V lookup: CDR1 LNHDA, CDR2 SQIVND (reference sequence). Deletions cut 9 bases from V and 0 bases from J, with 11 bases between. This CDR3 comprises 13 residues. This CDR3 is CASSGLLNTEAFF. The CDR3 DNA is TGTGCCAGCTCGGGACTCCTGAACACTGAAGCTTTCTTT.